The 18 T cell receptor beta chains below come from one sample, sequenced in a study of blood T cell repertoires in COVID-19. Sequencing used immunoSEQ multiplex PCR; TCRdb keeps in-frame clones, though not all of them. The data hold roughly 99,000 clones, with approximately 81% observed a single time. What was sequenced was peripheral blood. Every receptor here comes from a woman older than 75 with acute or convalescent COVID-19.

The chain combines TRBV7-9 with TRBJ2-7, with a weak D call TRBD1 (6 bases). There are 9 residues in the CDR3. Germline V gene lookup returns CDR1 SEHNR and CDR2 FQNEAQ (reference sequence). The CDR3 coding sequence is TGTGCCAGCAGCACCGGGACAACAGTC. Encoded protein: CASSTGTTV.

The chain combines TRBV28 with TRBJ1-4, with D unclear. This CDR3 comprises 15 residues. V shed 8 bases and J shed 0 bases, with 13 bases lying between them. The germline V gene has CDR1 MDHEN and CDR2 SYDVKM. CDR3 protein: CASLSPQPTNEKLFF. CDR3 nucleotides: TGTGCCAGCCTATCCCCCCAACCAACTAATGAAAAACTGTTTTTT.

V gene TRBV6-1 combines with J gene TRBJ2-1, with 15 bases fitting TRBD2. Trimming removed 3 bases from V and 3 bases from J; junction bases left unmatched: 6. Germline V gives CDR1 MNHNS, CDR2 SASEGT. The CDR3 has 18 residues. The CDR3 region has the DNA TGTGCCAGCAGTGACCTCGGGACTAGCGGGGGGCACTACAATGAGCAGTTCTTC. Translating gives CASSDLGTSGGHYNEQFF.

There are a few counts of this clone. This chain connects TRBV6-5 to TRBJ2-2; D remains unclear. Germline CDR1 and CDR2: MNHEY and SVGAGI. There are 13 residues in the CDR3. With 2 bases removed from V and 9 bases from J, the gap between germline ends came to 10 bases. CDR3 sequence reads: CASSYEKPRELFF. CDR3 coding DNA: TGTGCCAGCAGTTACGAGAAGCCTCGGGAGCTGTTTTTT.

The chain carries TRBV28 and TRBJ1-1; the match to TRBD1 covers 12 bases. This CDR3 spans 16 amino acids. V shed 6 bases, J shed 4 bases, and the junction held 9 bases outside the gene matches. CDR1 and CDR2 (germline): MDHEN, SYDVKM. DNA of the CDR3: TGTGCCAGCAGCGGGACAGGGGGCCTCCCGGTCACTGAAGCTTTCTTT. The encoded protein is CASSGTGGLPVTEAFF.

V is TRBV15 and J is TRBJ2-5; D possibly corresponds to TRBD1 (6 bases). Trimming stripped 0 bases from V and 2 bases from J, with 13 bases between. This CDR3 is 16 amino acids long. From germline, CDR1 is LNHNV and CDR2 YYDKDF (reference sequence). The CDR3 DNA follows: TGTGCCACCAGCAGAGATCTGGGGGCAGTTCAAGAGACCCAGTACTTC. Amino acid sequence: CATSRDLGAVQETQYF.

The chain employs TRBV11-3 and TRBJ2-2; the D is unclear. Germline CDR1 SGHNT, CDR2 YENEEA. This CDR3 is built from 14 residues. V was trimmed by 0 bases and J by 6 bases, leaving 8 bases between them. CDR3 sequence: CASSLDRGAGELFF. In DNA, the CDR3 is TGTGCCAGCAGCTTAGATCGAGGCGCCGGGGAGCTGTTTTTT.

The rearrangement uses TRBV28 and TRBJ2-1; D might be TRBD2 (6 bases). Germline V gene sequence: CDR1 MDHEN, CDR2 SYDVKM. The CDR3 is 17 amino acids. V lost 2 bases to trimming and J lost 1 base, with 15 bases between them. The CDR3 sequence: CASSLDSGAGSYNEQFF. CDR3 nucleotides: TGTGCCAGCAGTTTAGACTCTGGGGCGGGATCCTACAATGAGCAGTTCTTC.

This chain connects TRBV9 to TRBJ2-5; 12 nucleotides match TRBD2. Germline CDR1 SGDLS, CDR2 YYNGEE. The junction had 8 bases not matched to a gene; V was cut back by 0 bases and J by 5 bases. The CDR3 contains 17 residues. CDR3 residues: CASSVDTLAGGLETQYF. For the CDR3, the DNA is TGTGCCAGCAGCGTAGACACCCTAGCGGGGGGGCTGGAGACCCAGTACTTC. Supplemented by reference TRBV9 and TRBJ2-5, the full variable domain reads DSGVTQTPKHLITATGQRVTLRCSPRSGDLSVYWYQQSLDQGLQFLIQYYNGEERAKGNILERFSAQQFPDLHSELNLSSLELGDSALYFCASSVDTLAGGLETQYFGPGTRLLVL.

The rearrangement joins TRBV18 to TRBJ1-2; a weak D match, TRBD1 (6 bases). Germline CDR1 reads KGHSH; CDR2 reads LQKENI. The ends were cut back, 1 base at V and 4 bases at J, with 16 bases in the middle. The CDR3 sequence is 16 residues long. The CDR3 spells CASSPLQIGQIYGYTF. The CDR3, as DNA: TGTGCCAGCTCACCACTGCAAATCGGACAGATCTATGGCTACACCTTC. Full variable domain (rest looked up from reference TRBV18 and TRBJ1-2): NAGVMQNPRHLVRRRGQEARLRCSPMKGHSHVYWYRQLPEEGLKFMVYLQKENIIDESGMPKERFSAEFPKEGPSILRIQQVVRGDSAAYFCASSPLQIGQIYGYTFGSGTRLTVV.

This clone was recorded only once. The chain is built from TRBV28 and TRBJ1-6; tentative D call: TRBD1 (5 bases). There are 10 residues in the CDR3. CDR1 MDHEN and CDR2 SYDVKM come from the germline V gene. The CDR3 reads CAAGDSPLHF. The CDR3 DNA reads TGTGCTGCGGGGGACTCACCCCTCCACTTT.

The V gene is TRBV6-1, the J gene TRBJ1-2; D possibly corresponds to TRBD1 (6 bases). The CDR3 runs to 16 residues. Trimming cost V 2 bases and J 4 bases, with 17 bases left between them. The germline V gene encodes CDR1 MNHNS and CDR2 SASEGT. DNA for the CDR3: TGTGCCAGCAGTGAACCGACAGGCGTTTTGGTCTATGGCTACACCTTC. Protein sequence: CASSEPTGVLVYGYTF.

This clone was seen a single time. The sample carries other DNA sequences with the same CDR3. The CDR3 reads CASSLGDRGLETQYF. The CDR3 nucleotides read TGCGCCAGCAGCTTGGGGGACAGGGGTCTGGAGACCCAGTACTTC. This chain joins TRBV5-1 and TRBJ2-5; 10 nucleotides line up with TRBD1. The V and J ends lost 0 bases and 5 bases, in that order; junction bases with no gene match: 4. This CDR3 has 15 residues. CDR1 and CDR2 from the germline V gene are SGHRS and YFSETQ.

The chain employs TRBV6-5 and TRBJ2-7; D might be TRBD1 (6 bases). Germline V gives CDR1 MNHEY, CDR2 SVGAGI. Trimming stripped 11 bases from V and 3 bases from J, with 11 bases between. This CDR3 is built from 11 residues. The CDR3 DNA is TGTGCCGGTGGACAGAGCTACGAGCAGTACTTC. Translating it yields CAGGQSYEQYF.

The chain carries TRBV27 and TRBJ1-2, with D possibly TRBD1 on 5 matching bases. This CDR3 has 13 residues. Trimming removed 2 bases at V and 6 bases at J, with 10 bases between. Germline V gene data show CDR1 as MNHEY and CDR2 as SMNVEV (reference sequence). CDR3 nucleotide sequence: TGTGCCAGCAGTTTAAAGGGGCTGGATGGCTACACCTTC. Its translation is CASSLKGLDGYTF.

This clone has a single count. The chain links TRBV4-3 to TRBJ1-6, with a weak D call TRBD1 (6 bases). CDR3 length: 14 amino acids. Between the trimmed V and J ends, which lost 5 bases and 7 bases, there was a span of 12 bases. Germline loops: CDR1 LGHNA, CDR2 YSLEER. CDR3 protein: CASSTGSNNSPLHF. CDR3 bases: TGCGCCAGCAGCACAGGGTCGAACAATTCACCCCTCCACTTT.

The chain uses TRBV10-1 and TRBJ1-5; no clear D gene. Trimming cost V 9 bases and J 6 bases, with 9 bases left between them. Per germline, CDR1 WNHNN and CDR2 SYGVQD (reference sequence). The CDR3 has 11 residues. CDR3 coding DNA: TGCGCCAGTCCGACATGTCAGCCCCAGCATTTT. Protein: CASPTCQPQHF.

The chain joins TRBV6-5 to TRBJ1-5, with D unclear. The CDR3 runs 14 residues. V gave up 2 bases and J gave up 5 bases, with 10 bases separating them. From germline, CDR1 is MNHEY and CDR2 SVGAGI. CDR3 sequence reads: CASSYGGSDQPQHF. The CDR3 DNA reads as TGTGCCAGCAGTTACGGCGGAAGCGATCAGCCCCAGCATTTT.